Listed below are T cell receptor beta chains from one sample, sequenced in a study of blood T cell repertoires in COVID-19. Assay: immunoSEQ multiplex PCR; the TCRdb copy retains only in-frame clones and omits some. The sample records about 49,000 clones, approximately 85% being singletons. Sequenced input: peripheral blood. Every receptor here comes from a human donor in a cohort sampled during active COVID-19. The conserved cysteine and the conserved F or W are not part of the CDR3 here. Each record gives: V gene, CDR3 protein.

v_gene: TRBV27; CDR3aa: ASSTQRTANTEAF
v_gene: TRBV19; CDR3aa: ASSIGASFEAF
v_gene: TRBV5-1; CDR3aa: ASSSPPGTSMWTGELF
v_gene: TRBV10-3; CDR3aa: AHSDRGDNEQF
v_gene: TRBV19; CDR3aa: ASSSREGTDTQY
v_gene: TRBV9; CDR3aa: ASSVETGGDTEAF
v_gene: TRBV3-1/TRBV3-2; CDR3aa: ASSQEGVGGYT
v_gene: TRBV15; CDR3aa: ATSRAGQYFYNEQF
v_gene: TRBV18; CDR3aa: ASSPAEADTQY
v_gene: TRBV5-1; CDR3aa: ASSSGLAGPNTGELF
v_gene: TRBV2; CDR3aa: ASRTDTDTQY
v_gene: TRBV19; CDR3aa: ASSGTGGTQPQH
v_gene: TRBV7-9; CDR3aa: ASRSGTGPYGYT
v_gene: TRBV27; CDR3aa: ASSPGHFTGAF
v_gene: TRBV7-8; CDR3aa: ASSLPGQGPYEQY